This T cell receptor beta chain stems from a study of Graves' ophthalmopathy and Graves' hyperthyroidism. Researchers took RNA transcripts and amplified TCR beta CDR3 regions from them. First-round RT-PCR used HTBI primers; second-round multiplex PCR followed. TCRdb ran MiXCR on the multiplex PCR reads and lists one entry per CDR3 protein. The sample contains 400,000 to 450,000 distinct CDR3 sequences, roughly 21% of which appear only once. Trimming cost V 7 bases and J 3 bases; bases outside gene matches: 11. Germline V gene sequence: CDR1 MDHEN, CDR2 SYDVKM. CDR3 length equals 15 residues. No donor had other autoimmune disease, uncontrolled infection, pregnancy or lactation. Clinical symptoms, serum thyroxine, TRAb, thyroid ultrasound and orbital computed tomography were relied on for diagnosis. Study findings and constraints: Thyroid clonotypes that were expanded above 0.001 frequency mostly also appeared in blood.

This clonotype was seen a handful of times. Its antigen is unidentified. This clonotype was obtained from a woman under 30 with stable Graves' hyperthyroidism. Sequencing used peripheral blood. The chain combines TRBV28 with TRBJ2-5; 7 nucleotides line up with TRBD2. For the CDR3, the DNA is TGTGCCAGCACCCCATGGGGGGGTAAGGAAGAGACCCAGTACTTC. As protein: CASTPWGGKEETQYF.